This T cell receptor beta chain was documented in a study of T cells in Graves' hyperthyroidism and ophthalmopathy. The study, taken as a whole, reports: A model of 13 V-J pairs discriminated ophthalmopathy from stable hyperthyroidism. The blood repertoire included most of the expanded thyroid clonotypes above 0.001.

The V end lost 5 bases, the J end lost 2 bases, and 5 bases lay between the germline ends. The CDR3 covers 11 residues. Germline lookup yields CDR1 DFQATT and CDR2 SNEGSKA (reference sequence). This clonotype has a handful of counts. No antigen is known for it. The source material, RNA transcripts, was used to amplify TCR beta CDR3 regions. A first-round RT-PCR of the TCR CDR3 used the HTBI primer set. TCRdb re-derived calls from the multiplex PCR reads in MiXCR, one entry per CDR3 protein. The sample lists 480,000 or so distinct CDR3 sequences, 40% to 50% seen once, with 35% to 50% in the top ten. Clinicians diagnosed patients from clinical symptoms, serum thyroxine and TRAb, thyroid ultrasound and orbital computed tomography.

Sequenced sample: peripheral blood or thyroid tissue (not recorded which). This sequence originates from an adult woman with Graves' disease, either hyperthyroidism or ophthalmopathy (not recorded which). The V call is TRBV20-1, the J call TRBJ2-3; no firm D call. The CDR3 coding sequence is TGCAGTGCTGAAAACACAGATACGCAGTATTTT. It translates to CSAENTDTQYF.